This T cell receptor beta chain was obtained from a study of glioma-infiltrating T cells. Across the whole study: Sequencing aimed for about 4.5- to 11-fold coverage of about a million peripheral T cells. Regarding the study as a whole: A blood CDR3 motif signature was depleted in highly divergent patients.

This CDR3 spans 15 amino acids. V trimming: 1 base; J trimming: 6 bases; junction bases outside the gene matches: 4. Germline CDR1 is SGHNT and CDR2 is YENEEA. The iRepertoire nested amplicon-rescue multiplex PCR amplified TCR alpha and beta CDR3s from RNA. Tissue mRNA or PBMC total RNA, roughly 95-400 ng, went into one-step reverse transcription and amplification. In TCRdb, the multiplex PCR reads were re-called with MiXCR into one record per CDR3 protein. The data hold 400,000 or so distinct CDR3 sequences, with about 40% observed a single time. Regarding this clonotype: The target antigen is unknown.

J is TRBJ2-1 and V is TRBV11-3, with 9 nucleotides matching TRBD2. The receptor's source is a human donor with low-grade glioma or glioblastoma, undergoing nonglioma brain surgery, or in good health (not recorded which). The sample was glioma tissue, nonneoplastic brain tissue, or PBMCs (not recorded which). This chain's CDR3 is CASSLVAGAPNEQFF. CDR3 nucleotide sequence: TGTGCCAGCAGCTTAGTAGCGGGAGCCCCCAATGAGCAGTTCTTC.